The rows below give T cell receptor beta chains drawn from one sample of a study of blood T cell repertoires in COVID-19. Clones were sequenced by immunoSEQ multiplex PCR, and TCRdb holds only the in-frame ones, with some missing. The sample has around 200,000 clones; less than 90% are singletons. Sequenced material: peripheral blood. These receptors originate from a man aged 65 to 79 with active or convalescent COVID-19. The CDR3 runs from the conserved cysteine through the conserved F or W. Each record gives: J gene, clone size, D gene, V gene, CDR3 DNA, CDR3 protein. D genes are given only for firm matches. Size tells how often a clone was seen (once, few, many) or the class of an expanded clone, and some rows leave it out.

TRBJ1-3,few,.,TRBV2,TGTGCCAGCAGTGAAGTTGGCATATATTTT,CASSEVGIYF
TRBJ1-2,.,.,TRBV7-2,TGTGCCAGCAGCTTACGTCTCGGGCAGGGTTGGGTCTATGGCTACACCTTC,CASSLRLGQGWVYGYTF
TRBJ2-2,.,TRBD2,TRBV9,TGTGCCAGCACCAGGGGGCTAGCGGGAGCCGGGGAGCTGTTTTTT,CASTRGLAGAGELFF
TRBJ2-7,many,TRBD2,TRBV15,TGTGCCACCAGCAGAGATCGGCTAGCGGGTAGCTCCTACGAGCAGTACTTC,CATSRDRLAGSSYEQYF
TRBJ1-1,.,TRBD1,TRBV2,TGTGCCAGCAGTGATTGGACAGGGGATGAAGCTTTCTTT,CASSDWTGDEAFF
TRBJ1-2,.,.,TRBV11-2,TGTGCCAGCAGCGCCAGTGTTAACTATGGCTACACCTTC,CASSASVNYGYTF
TRBJ1-1,once,TRBD1,TRBV28,TGTGCCAGCAGTTTACCCGGACAGGGAGTAGGCACTGAAGCTTTCTTT,CASSLPGQGVGTEAFF
TRBJ2-7,.,.,TRBV30,TGTGCCTGGAGTGTAACAGGGAGAAGAGGACGCTACGAGCAGTACTTC,CAWSVTGRRGRYEQYF
TRBJ2-4,once,.,TRBV28,TGTGCCAGCAGTTTGGAGGGGGCAGGGAACATTCAGTACTTC,CASSLEGAGNIQYF
TRBJ1-4,.,TRBD1,TRBV18,TGTGCCAGCTCACTACAGGGGCCAGCTAATGAAAAACTGTTTTTT,CASSLQGPANEKLFF
TRBJ1-2,.,.,TRBV18,TGTGCCAGCTCACCGTCGGCAGGCCGTAACTATGGCTACACCTTC,CASSPSAGRNYGYTF
TRBJ1-2,.,.,TRBV19,TGTGCCAGTACGACCGGGGTAATCTATGGCTACACCTTC,CASTTGVIYGYTF
TRBJ1-6,.,.,TRBV30,TGTGCCTGGAGGAGGAAGCGCCGGGACAAGAGCTCCTATAATTCACCCCTCCACTTT,CAWRRKRRDKSSYNSPLHF
TRBJ2-7,few,.,TRBV3-1/TRBV3-2,TGTGCCAGCAGCCAAGGGCGAACAGGGGAGGAGTACTTC,CASSQGRTGEEYF
TRBJ1-1,.,TRBD1,TRBV29-1,TGCAGCGTGAGGACAGGGTACACTGAAGCTTTCTTT,CSVRTGYTEAFF
TRBJ2-1,.,TRBD2,TRBV3-1/TRBV3-2,TGTGCCAGCAGCCAAAAAAGGACTAGCGGGAACTACAATGAGCAGTTCTTC,CASSQKRTSGNYNEQFF
TRBJ2-1,.,TRBD2,TRBV2,TGTGCCAGCAGCTTGGGACTAGCGGGGGAAGAATACAATGAGCAGTTCTTC,CASSLGLAGEEYNEQFF
TRBJ1-2,.,TRBD1,TRBV9,TGTGCCAGCAGCGTTGAGGGGGCAGGGTATGGCTACACCTTC,CASSVEGAGYGYTF
TRBJ1-6,.,.,TRBV6-5,TGTGCCAGCAGTTCCTCCCCCGGGACATACAATTCACCCCTCCACTTT,CASSSSPGTYNSPLHF
TRBJ2-2,.,.,TRBV5-4,TGTGCCAGCAGCCCCCAGCAGGCGAACACCGGGGAGCTGTTTTTT,CASSPQQANTGELFF
TRBJ2-3,few,.,TRBV4-1,TGCGCCAGCAACCCCGTTATAGTTAGCGGCTTCACAGATACGCAGTATTTT,CASNPVIVSGFTDTQYF
TRBJ1-5,.,.,TRBV15,TGTGCCACCAGCCAGGATAGCAATCAGCCCCAGCATTTT,CATSQDSNQPQHF
TRBJ1-2,.,TRBD1,TRBV6-5,TGTGCCAGCCGAGGGACAGGCCTGCATGGCTACACCTTC,CASRGTGLHGYTF
TRBJ2-5,.,TRBD1,TRBV29-1,TGCAGCGGCCTAGGGACAGGGGGCGTTGGGCAAGAGACCCAGTACTTC,CSGLGTGGVGQETQYF
TRBJ2-1,.,TRBD2,TRBV15,TGTGCCACCAGCATCAGCGGGGGGGCAAAGGTCGATGAGCAGTTCTTC,CATSISGGAKVDEQFF
TRBJ1-6,.,.,TRBV2,TGTGCCAGCAAACAGCTACACACAGATTCACCCCTCCACTTT,CASKQLHTDSPLHF
TRBJ1-5,once,.,TRBV6-2/TRBV6-3,TGTGCCAGCAGCGCAGAGGTGCCCTTCGGGCAGCCCCAGCATTTT,CASSAEVPFGQPQHF
TRBJ1-5,.,.,TRBV13,TGTGCCAGCACCCGTGGGGGGGCCTATAGCAATCAGCCCCAGCATTTT,CASTRGGAYSNQPQHF
TRBJ2-2,few,.,TRBV7-6,TGTGCCAGCAGCTCCCGACTTGGAAAAGAGTCGGGGGAGCTGTTTTTT,CASSSRLGKESGELFF
TRBJ1-1,.,TRBD1,TRBV7-2,TGTGCCAGCAGCTCGACAGTGGATAGGGGGCGAGACACTGAAGCTTTCTTT,CASSSTVDRGRDTEAFF
TRBJ1-1,once,.,TRBV28,TGTGCCAGCACCAATCTGGGGCTGAACACTGAAGCTTTCTTT,CASTNLGLNTEAFF
TRBJ1-2,.,.,TRBV6-5,TGTGCCAGCAGTACGACAGCTTCTAACTATGGCTACACCTTC,CASSTTASNYGYTF
TRBJ1-1,.,.,TRBV5-4,TGTGCCAGCAGCTTGGCCGGGGGGAGCACTGAAGCTTTCTTT,CASSLAGGSTEAFF
TRBJ1-1,once,.,TRBV18,TGTGCCAGCTCAAAGGGGCAAGGAGACTACACTGAAGCTTTCTTT,CASSKGQGDYTEAFF
TRBJ2-2,.,.,TRBV7-2,TGTGCCAGCACCCTCCAGCGAGCCCCCGGGGAGCTGTTTTTT,CASTLQRAPGELFF
TRBJ1-2,.,.,TRBV6-5,TGTGCCAGTCTAAGTGGGGCGGGGATAGGTGGCTACACCTTC,CASLSGAGIGGYTF
TRBJ2-3,.,.,TRBV5-1,TGCGCCAGCAGCCCCCCCGCTGGAGTAGATACGCAGTATTTT,CASSPPAGVDTQYF
TRBJ1-4,once,TRBD1,TRBV18,TGTGCCAGCTCACCACGGCTGACGACAGGGGAACACGAAAAACTGTTTTTT,CASSPRLTTGEHEKLFF
TRBJ1-1,.,.,TRBV3-1/TRBV3-2,TGTGCCACCGCGGAGGGGCGGCGGACTGAAGCTTTCTTT,CATAEGRRTEAFF
TRBJ2-3,.,TRBD1,TRBV5-4,TGTGCCAGCAGCTCCCGGGGACAGGGGACGCGAGATACGCAGTATTTT,CASSSRGQGTRDTQYF
TRBJ1-1,.,TRBD1,TRBV27,TGTGCCAGCAGTTTTCAGGGGGCGACTGAAGCTTTCTTT,CASSFQGATEAFF
TRBJ2-3,.,TRBD1,TRBV6-5,TGTGCCAGCAGTTTAAGGGGACAGGGTTTTAAAGATACGCAGTATTTT,CASSLRGQGFKDTQYF
TRBJ2-7,.,.,TRBV2,TGTGCCAGCAGTCGACAGGGACGGGAGGGGGAGCAGTACTTC,CASSRQGREGEQYF
TRBJ1-2,.,.,TRBV19,TGTGCCAGTAGTAGCCTCCCGAGGAATGGCTACACCTTC,CASSSLPRNGYTF
TRBJ1-5,.,.,TRBV10-1,TGCGCCAGGCTCAGGGTACGCAGCAATCAGCCCCAGCATTTT,CARLRVRSNQPQHF